This entry lists 9 T cell receptor beta chains sequenced from one sample in a study of T cell responses to AZD1222 COVID-19 vaccine. Clones were sequenced by immunoSEQ multiplex PCR, and TCRdb holds only the in-frame ones, with some missing. The table lists tens of thousands of clones, roughly 91% of them singletons. This sample comprised peripheral blood, obtained on day 0 of AZD1222 vaccination. These receptor sequences come from an adult in good health.

The V call is TRBV4-1, the J call TRBJ1-1, with D unresolved. Germline CDR1 reads MGHRA; CDR2 reads YSYEKL. CDR3 size: 13 residues. Deletions cut 5 bases from V and 0 bases from J, with 7 bases between. CDR3: CASSFGMNTEAFF. The CDR3, as DNA: TGCGCCAGCAGCTTCGGCATGAACACTGAAGCTTTCTTT.

The V call is TRBV18, the J call TRBJ2-2, with TRBD2 as a possible D gene (6 bases). V lost 0 bases and J 0 bases, leaving 8 bases between the germline ends. The CDR3 sequence is 16 residues long. Germline lookup yields CDR1 KGHSH and CDR2 LQKENI. In nucleotides, the CDR3 is TGTGCCAGCTCACCACCAGGAGGGGCGAACACCGGGGAGCTGTTTTTT. It yields the protein CASSPPGGANTGELFF.

The V gene is TRBV30, the J gene TRBJ2-7; D gene unclear. Trimming took 2 bases from V and 4 from J, leaving 12 bases between them. The CDR3 covers 13 residues. Germline V gene lookup returns CDR1 GTSNPN and CDR2 SVGIG (reference sequence). The CDR3 DNA follows: TGTGCCTGGAGTACCCCCGGCCCTTACGAGCAGTACTTC. It codes for CAWSTPGPYEQYF.

The CDR3, as DNA: TGTGCCAGCAGTTTATCGGGGGGGCGCCCTGGCTACACCTTC. Amino acid sequence: CASSLSGGRPGYTF. V gene TRBV27 combines with J gene TRBJ1-2; D is perhaps TRBD1 (6 bases). CDR1 is MNHEY, CDR2 SMNVEV, per germline (reference sequence). The V gene lost 0 bases and the J gene lost 7 bases, with 12 bases spanning the gap. This CDR3 region has 14 residues.

The V and J genes are TRBV5-1 and TRBJ1-2; 7 bases map to TRBD1. V lost 0 bases and J lost 1; bases outside the gene matches: 0. The CDR3 consists of 14 residues. Looked up from germline, CDR1 is SGHRS and CDR2 is YFSETQ. The CDR3 sequence is CASSLDRGNYGYTF. The CDR3 region has the DNA TGCGCCAGCAGCTTGGACAGGGGTAACTATGGCTACACCTTC.

CDR3 sequence reads: CASSLGTYRYEQYF. The CDR3 DNA sequence: TGTGCCAGCAGCTTAGGGACTTATCGCTACGAGCAGTACTTC. This rearrangement joins TRBV7-2 to TRBJ2-7, with a possible D match to TRBD2 (5 bases). V was shortened by 1 base and J by 3 bases, with 10 bases between the two germline ends. The V gene's germline CDR1 is SGHTA and CDR2 FQGNSA. CDR3 length: 14 residues.

V usage is TRBV30 and J usage is TRBJ2-5; D may correspond to TRBD1 or TRBD2 (5 bases each). Germline V gives CDR1 GTSNPN, CDR2 SVGIG (reference sequence). The ends were cut back, 6 bases at V and 1 base at J, with 12 bases in the middle. The CDR3 loop spans 13 amino acids. The CDR3 DNA is TGTGCCTGCATAACGGGGCTCCAAGAGACCCAGTACTTC. This translates into CACITGLQETQYF.

V gene TRBV29-1 combines with J gene TRBJ1-4; perhaps TRBD1 as D (5 bases). CDR1 is SQVTM and CDR2 is ANQGSEA in the germline V gene. This CDR3 region has 16 residues. The V end was cut by 1 base, the J end by 2 bases, with 14 bases between. This CDR3 reads CSVEALGGRTNEKLFF. The CDR3 coding sequence is TGCAGCGTTGAAGCCCTGGGGGGTCGGACTAATGAAAAACTGTTTTTT.

The J gene is TRBJ1-1, the V gene TRBV27; no reliable D call. Germline V gene data show CDR1 as MNHEY and CDR2 as SMNVEV (reference sequence). Trimming took 8 bases from V and 5 from J, leaving 12 bases between them. The CDR3 is 12 residues long. The CDR3 region has the DNA TGTGCCAGCTGGGAGGTCACTACTGAAGCTTTCTTT. Translation: CASWEVTTEAFF.